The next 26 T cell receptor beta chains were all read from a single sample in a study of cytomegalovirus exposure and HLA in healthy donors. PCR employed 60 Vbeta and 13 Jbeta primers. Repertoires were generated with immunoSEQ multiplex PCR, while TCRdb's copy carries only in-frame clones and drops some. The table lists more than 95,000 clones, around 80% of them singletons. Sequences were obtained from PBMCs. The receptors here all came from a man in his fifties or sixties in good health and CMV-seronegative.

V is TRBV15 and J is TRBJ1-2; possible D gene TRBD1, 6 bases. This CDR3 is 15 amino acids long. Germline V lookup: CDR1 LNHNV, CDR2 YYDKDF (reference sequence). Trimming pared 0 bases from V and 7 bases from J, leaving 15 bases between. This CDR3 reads CATSRDQLQGGGYTF. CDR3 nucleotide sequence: TGTGCCACCAGCAGAGATCAGCTACAGGGCGGTGGCTACACCTTC.

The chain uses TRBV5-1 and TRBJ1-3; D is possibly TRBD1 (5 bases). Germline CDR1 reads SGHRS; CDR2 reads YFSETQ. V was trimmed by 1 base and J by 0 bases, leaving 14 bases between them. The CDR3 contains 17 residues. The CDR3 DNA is TGCGCCAGCAGCTTGTCGGCTTCAGGGCTCTCTGGAAACACCATATATTTT. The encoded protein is CASSLSASGLSGNTIYF.

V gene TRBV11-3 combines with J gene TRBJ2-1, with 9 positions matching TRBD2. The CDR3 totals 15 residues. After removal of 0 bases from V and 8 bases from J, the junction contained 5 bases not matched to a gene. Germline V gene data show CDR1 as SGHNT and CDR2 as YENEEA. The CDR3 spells CASSLDGTSSDEQFF. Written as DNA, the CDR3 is TGTGCCAGCAGCTTAGACGGGACTAGCAGCGATGAGCAGTTCTTC.

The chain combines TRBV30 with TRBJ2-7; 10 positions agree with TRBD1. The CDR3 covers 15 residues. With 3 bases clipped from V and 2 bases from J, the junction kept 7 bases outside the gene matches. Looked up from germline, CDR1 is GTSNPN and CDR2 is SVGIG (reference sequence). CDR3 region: CAWRWGGTGAYEQYF. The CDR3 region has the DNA TGTGCCTGGAGGTGGGGCGGGACAGGGGCCTACGAGCAGTACTTC.

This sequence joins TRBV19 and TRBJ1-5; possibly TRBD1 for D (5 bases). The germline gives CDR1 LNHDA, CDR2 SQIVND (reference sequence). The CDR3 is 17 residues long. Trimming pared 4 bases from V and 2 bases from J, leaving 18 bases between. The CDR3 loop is CASSTPPGGGGNQPQHF. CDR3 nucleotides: TGTGCCAGTAGTACCCCCCCTGGCGGAGGGGGCAATCAGCCCCAGCATTTT.

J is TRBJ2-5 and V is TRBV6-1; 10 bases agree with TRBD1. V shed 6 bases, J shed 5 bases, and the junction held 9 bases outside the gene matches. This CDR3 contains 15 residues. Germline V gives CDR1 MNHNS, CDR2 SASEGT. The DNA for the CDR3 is TGTGCCAGCAGCCGGGACAGGGGAGCGGTGGAGACCCAGTACTTC. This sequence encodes CASSRDRGAVETQYF.

The CDR3 loop reads CASSREAPYNEQFF. The DNA for the CDR3 is TGCGCCAGCAGCCGAGAAGCGCCCTACAATGAGCAGTTCTTC. The V call is TRBV5-1, the J call TRBJ2-1; no reliable D call. Germline V gives CDR1 SGHRS, CDR2 YFSETQ. The CDR3 is made up of 14 amino acids. Trimming shortened V by 4 bases and J by 2 bases, and 10 bases separated the two germline ends.

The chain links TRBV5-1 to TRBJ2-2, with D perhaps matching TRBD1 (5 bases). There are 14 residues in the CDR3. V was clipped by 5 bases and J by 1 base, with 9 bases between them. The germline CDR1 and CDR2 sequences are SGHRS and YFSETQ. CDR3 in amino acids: CASREQENTGELFF. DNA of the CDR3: TGCGCCAGCAGGGAACAGGAGAACACCGGGGAGCTGTTTTTT.

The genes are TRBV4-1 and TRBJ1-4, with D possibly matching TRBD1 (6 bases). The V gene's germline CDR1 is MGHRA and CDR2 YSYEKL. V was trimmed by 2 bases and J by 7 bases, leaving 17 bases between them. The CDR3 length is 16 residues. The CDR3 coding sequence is TGCGCCAGCAGCCAACTACTCCGGGGGGCCCGTGAAAAACTGTTTTTT. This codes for CASSQLLRGAREKLFF.

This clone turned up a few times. The CDR3 loop reads CASNSDSEQFF. CDR3 in DNA: TGTGCCAGCAATTCAGACAGTGAGCAGTTCTTC. The chain uses TRBV2 and TRBJ2-1; D is possibly TRBD1 (5 bases). V lost 7 bases, J lost 9 bases, and 10 bases lay in between. Germline CDR1 reads SNHLY; CDR2 reads FYNNEI. CDR3 length equals 11 residues. Using reference TRBV2 and TRBJ2-1 for the parts outside the CDR3, the full variable domain is EPEVTQTPSHQVTQMGQEVILRCVPISNHLYFYWYRQILGQKVEFLVSFYNNEISEKSEIFDDQFSVERPDGSNFTLKIRSTKLEDSAMYFCASNSDSEQFFGPGTRLTVL.

CDR3 loop: CASSLFGRGQTNEKLFF. CDR3 nucleotide sequence: TGTGCCAGCAGCTTGTTTGGACGGGGACAGACGAATGAAAAACTGTTTTTT. The genes are TRBV7-9 and TRBJ1-4; 7 nucleotides agree with TRBD1. J gave up 5 bases and V 3 bases, and 12 bases lay outside the gene matches. Germline-derived CDR1 and CDR2 are SEHNR and FQNEAQ (reference sequence). The CDR3 is 17 amino acids.

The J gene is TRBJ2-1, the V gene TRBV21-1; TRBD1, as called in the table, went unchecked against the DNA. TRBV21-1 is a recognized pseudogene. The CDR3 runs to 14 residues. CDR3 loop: CASSTRRTGNEQFF. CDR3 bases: TGTGCCAGCAGCACCAGACGGACAGGGAACGAGCAGTTCTTC.

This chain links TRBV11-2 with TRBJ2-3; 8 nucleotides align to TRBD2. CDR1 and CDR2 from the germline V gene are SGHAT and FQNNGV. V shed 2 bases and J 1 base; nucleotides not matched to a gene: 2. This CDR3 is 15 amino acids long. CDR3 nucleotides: TGTGCCAGCAGCTTAAATAGCGGGGGCACAGATACGCAGTATTTT. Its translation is CASSLNSGGTDTQYF.

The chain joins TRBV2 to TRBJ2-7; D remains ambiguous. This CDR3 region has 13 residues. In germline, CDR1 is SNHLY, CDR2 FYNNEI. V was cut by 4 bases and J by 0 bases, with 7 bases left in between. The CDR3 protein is CASSVGSSYEQYF. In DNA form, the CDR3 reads TGTGCCAGCAGTGTGGGCAGCTCCTACGAGCAGTACTTC. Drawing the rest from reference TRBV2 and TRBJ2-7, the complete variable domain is EPEVTQTPSHQVTQMGQEVILRCVPISNHLYFYWYRQILGQKVEFLVSFYNNEISEKSEIFDDQFSVERPDGSNFTLKIRSTKLEDSAMYFCASSVGSSYEQYFGPGTRLTVT.

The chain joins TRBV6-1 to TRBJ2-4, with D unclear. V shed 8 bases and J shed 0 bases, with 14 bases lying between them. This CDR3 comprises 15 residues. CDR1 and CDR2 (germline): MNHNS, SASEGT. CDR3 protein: CASLYRELAKNIQYF. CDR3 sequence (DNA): TGTGCCAGCCTTTACAGAGAACTAGCCAAAAACATTCAGTACTTC.

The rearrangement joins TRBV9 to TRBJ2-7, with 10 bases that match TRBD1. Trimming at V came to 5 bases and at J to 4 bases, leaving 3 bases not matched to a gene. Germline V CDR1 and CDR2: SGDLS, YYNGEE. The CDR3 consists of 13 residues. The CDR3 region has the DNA TGTGCCAGCAGTAGGACAGGGGGATACGAGCAGTACTTC. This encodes CASSRTGGYEQYF.

The CDR3 sequence is CASSLEAARVGGIQYF. The CDR3 bases are TGTGCCAGCAGCTTAGAGGCTGCGAGGGTCGGGGGAATCCAGTACTTC. The genes are TRBV7-6 and TRBJ2-5, with D perhaps TRBD2 (6 bases). V shed 1 base and J shed 10 bases, with 22 bases lying between them. The CDR3 is 16 residues long. The germline V gene has CDR1 SGHVS and CDR2 FNYEAQ.

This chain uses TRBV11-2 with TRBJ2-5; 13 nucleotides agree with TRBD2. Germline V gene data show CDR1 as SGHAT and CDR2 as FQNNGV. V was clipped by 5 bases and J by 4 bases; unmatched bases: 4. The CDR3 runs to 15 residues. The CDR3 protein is CASSQTSGGAETQYF. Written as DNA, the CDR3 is TGTGCCAGCAGCCAAACTAGCGGGGGGGCAGAGACCCAGTACTTC.

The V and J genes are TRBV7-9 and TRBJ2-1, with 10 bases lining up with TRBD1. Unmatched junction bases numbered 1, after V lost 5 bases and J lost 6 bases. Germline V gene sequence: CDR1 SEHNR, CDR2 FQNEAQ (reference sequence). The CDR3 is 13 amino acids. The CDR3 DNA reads TGTGCCAGCAGCCGGACAGGGGGCAATGAGCAGTTCTTC. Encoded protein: CASSRTGGNEQFF.

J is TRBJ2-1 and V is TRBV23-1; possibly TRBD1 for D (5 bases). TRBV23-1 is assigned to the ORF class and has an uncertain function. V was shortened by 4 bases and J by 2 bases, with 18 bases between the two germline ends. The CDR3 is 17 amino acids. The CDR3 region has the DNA TGCGCCAGCAGTCGTCCCCCCAAGGGGAAGGCCTACAATGAGCAGTTCTTC. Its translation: CASSRPPKGKAYNEQFF.

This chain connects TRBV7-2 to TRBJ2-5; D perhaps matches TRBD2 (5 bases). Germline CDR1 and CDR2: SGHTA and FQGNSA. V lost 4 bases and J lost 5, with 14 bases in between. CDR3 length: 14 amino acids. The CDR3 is CASSSTTSGETQYF. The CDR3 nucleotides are TGTGCCAGCAGCTCCACAACCTCGGGGGAGACCCAGTACTTC.

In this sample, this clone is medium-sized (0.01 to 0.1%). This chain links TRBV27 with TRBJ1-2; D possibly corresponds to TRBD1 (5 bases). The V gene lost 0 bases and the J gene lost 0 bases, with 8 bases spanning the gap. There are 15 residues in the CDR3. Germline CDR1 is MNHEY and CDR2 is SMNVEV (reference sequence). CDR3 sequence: CASSLSTASNYGYTF. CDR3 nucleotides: TGTGCCAGCAGTTTATCGACAGCCTCTAACTATGGCTACACCTTC.

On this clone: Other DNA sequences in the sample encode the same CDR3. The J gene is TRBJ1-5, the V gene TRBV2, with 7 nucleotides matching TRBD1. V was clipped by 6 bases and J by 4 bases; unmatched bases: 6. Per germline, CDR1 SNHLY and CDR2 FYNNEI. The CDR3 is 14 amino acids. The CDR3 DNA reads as TGTGCCAGCAGCGACAGGGTTGGAAATCAGCCCCAGCATTTT. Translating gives CASSDRVGNQPQHF.

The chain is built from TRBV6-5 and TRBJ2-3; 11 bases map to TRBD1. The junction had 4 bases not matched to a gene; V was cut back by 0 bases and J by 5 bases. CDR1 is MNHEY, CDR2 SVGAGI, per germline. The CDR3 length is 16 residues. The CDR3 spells CASSYSVGQGGDTQYF. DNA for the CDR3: TGTGCCAGCAGTTACTCGGTGGGACAGGGGGGAGATACGCAGTATTTT.

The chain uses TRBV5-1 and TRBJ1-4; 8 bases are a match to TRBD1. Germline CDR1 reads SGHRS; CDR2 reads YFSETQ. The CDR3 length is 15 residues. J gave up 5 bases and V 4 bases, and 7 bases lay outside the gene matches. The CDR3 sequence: CASSVSGTGNEKLFF. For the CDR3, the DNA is TGCGCCAGCAGCGTATCCGGGACAGGCAATGAAAAACTGTTTTTT.

CDR3 nucleotide sequence: TGTGCCAGCAGATTCCAGGGACTTCTCACCGGGGAGCTGTTTTTT. Encoded protein: CASRFQGLLTGELFF. The V and J genes are TRBV5-4 and TRBJ2-2, with D perhaps TRBD2 (6 bases). Trimming pared 5 bases from V and 4 bases from J, leaving 15 bases between. The CDR3 consists of 15 residues. Germline V gene data show CDR1 as SGHNT and CDR2 as YYREEE (reference sequence).